This T cell receptor (beta chain) was captured by sequencing in a study of blood T cells in healthy people across ages. The CDR3 covers 12 residues. Germline V CDR1 and CDR2: LGHDT, YNNKEL (reference sequence). Trimming stripped 1 base from V and 11 bases from J, with 9 bases between. A sample-barcoded 5' primer and a J-beta primer mix were used in a second PCR of about 7 to 12 cycles. TCRdb ran MiXCR on the 5' RACE reads and lists one entry per CDR3 protein. The table lists 800,000 to 1,000,000 distinct CDR3 sequences, roughly 48% of them singletons. This sequence was found in a man aged 25 to 40 in good health. Input material: blood. V is TRBV3-1 and J is TRBJ1-5; no reliable D call. The CDR3 DNA reads as TGTGCCAGCAGCCAAGGTCCGGACTCCCAGCATTTT. This codes for CASSQGPDSQHF.